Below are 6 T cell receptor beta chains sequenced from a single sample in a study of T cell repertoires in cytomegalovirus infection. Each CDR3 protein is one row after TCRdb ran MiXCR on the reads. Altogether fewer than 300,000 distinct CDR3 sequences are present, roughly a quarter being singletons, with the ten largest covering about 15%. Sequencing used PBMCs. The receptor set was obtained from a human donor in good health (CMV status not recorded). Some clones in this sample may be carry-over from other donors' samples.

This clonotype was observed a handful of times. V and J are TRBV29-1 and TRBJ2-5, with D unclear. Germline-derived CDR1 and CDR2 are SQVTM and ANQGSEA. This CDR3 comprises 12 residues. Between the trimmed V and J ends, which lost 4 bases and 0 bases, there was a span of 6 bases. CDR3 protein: CSVVGYQETQYF. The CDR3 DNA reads TGCAGCGTTGTTGGGTACCAAGAGACCCAGTACTTC.

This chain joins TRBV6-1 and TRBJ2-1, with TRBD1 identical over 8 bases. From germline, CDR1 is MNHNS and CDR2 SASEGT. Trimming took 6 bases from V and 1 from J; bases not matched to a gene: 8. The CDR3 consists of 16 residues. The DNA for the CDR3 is TGTGCCAGCAGAACCACCGGGACAGGATCCTACAATGAGCAGTTCTTC. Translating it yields CASRTTGTGSYNEQFF.

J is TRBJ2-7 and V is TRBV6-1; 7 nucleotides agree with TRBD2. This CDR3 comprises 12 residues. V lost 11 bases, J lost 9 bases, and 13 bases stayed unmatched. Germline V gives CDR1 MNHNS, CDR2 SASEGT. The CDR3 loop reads CASREGLLGQYF. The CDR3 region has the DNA TGTGCCTCCAGGGAGGGCCTCTTAGGGCAGTACTTC.

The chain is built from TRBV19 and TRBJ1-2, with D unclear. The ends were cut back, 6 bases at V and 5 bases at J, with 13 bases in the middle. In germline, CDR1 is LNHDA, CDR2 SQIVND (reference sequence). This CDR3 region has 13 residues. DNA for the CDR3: TGTGCCAGTAGGTTGCTCTCGAGATATGGCTACACCTTC. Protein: CASRLLSRYGYTF.

This CDR3 is CASSFSQTQYF. Here the CDR3 DNA reads TGTGCCAGCAGCTTCTCCCAGACCCAGTACTTC. The rearrangement uses TRBV7-9 and TRBJ2-5, with D unresolved. The germline V gene has CDR1 SEHNR and CDR2 FQNEAQ (reference sequence). V lost 3 bases and J lost 6, with 5 bases in between. CDR3 length: 11 residues. Filled out from reference TRBV7-9 and TRBJ2-5, the complete variable domain reads DTGVSQNPRHKITKRGQNVTFRCDPISEHNRLYWYRQTLGQGPEFLTYFQNEAQLEKSRLLSDRFSAERPKGSFSTLEIQRTEQGDSAMYLCASSFSQTQYFGPGTRLLVL.

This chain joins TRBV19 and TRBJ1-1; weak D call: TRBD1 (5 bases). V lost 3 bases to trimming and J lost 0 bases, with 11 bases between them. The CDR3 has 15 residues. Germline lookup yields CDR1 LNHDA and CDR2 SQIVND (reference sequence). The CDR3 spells CASSMVGAVNTEAFF. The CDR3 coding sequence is TGTGCCAGTAGTATGGTTGGGGCAGTGAACACTGAAGCTTTCTTT.